The 12 T cell receptor beta chains presented below share a single source sample, sequenced in a study of cytomegalovirus exposure and HLA in healthy donors. The PCR employed 60 Vbeta primers together with 13 Jbeta primers. Sequenced by immunoSEQ multiplex PCR; TCRdb stores in-frame clones only, minus some. Among some 190,000 clones listed, roughly 77% were seen once. The sequencing input was PBMCs. These receptors all stem from a woman under 40 in good health and CMV-seronegative.

The CDR3 DNA reads as TGTGCCAGCAGTATAGCGGGGGGGCAGTACGAGCAGTACTTC. Amino acid sequence: CASSIAGGQYEQYF. This chain connects TRBV2 to TRBJ2-7; TRBD2 aligns across 11 bases. Germline V lookup: CDR1 SNHLY, CDR2 FYNNEI. With 5 bases clipped from V and 4 bases from J, the junction kept 4 bases outside the gene matches. The CDR3 runs to 14 residues.

This clone was counted once. The V gene is TRBV5-4, the J gene TRBJ2-5; 7 bases fit TRBD1. V was pared by 2 bases and J by 2 bases, with 3 bases of the junction left unmatched. The V gene's germline CDR1 is SGHNT and CDR2 YYREEE (reference sequence). The CDR3 covers 14 residues. The CDR3 region is CASSFRDRQETQYF. CDR3 nucleotide sequence: TGTGCCAGCAGCTTCCGGGACAGACAAGAGACCCAGTACTTC.

This clone was recorded once. The V and J genes are TRBV30 and TRBJ1-1; TRBD1 is a possible D gene (5 bases). Deletions cut 5 bases from V and 0 bases from J, with 16 bases between. There are 15 residues in the CDR3. Germline CDR1 GTSNPN, CDR2 SVGIG (reference sequence). This CDR3 is CAWRGTDALNTEAFF. In DNA form, the CDR3 reads TGTGCCTGGCGCGGGACGGATGCTCTGAACACTGAAGCTTTCTTT.

This chain joins TRBV7-8 and TRBJ1-5; no definite D call. The V end was cut by 0 bases, the J end by 4 bases, with 13 bases between. Germline V gene sequence: CDR1 SGHVS, CDR2 FQNEAQ. The CDR3 loop spans 16 amino acids. CDR3 protein: CASSLAGGLGNQPQHF. CDR3 DNA: TGTGCCAGCAGCTTAGCGGGAGGGTTGGGAAATCAGCCCCAGCATTTT.

The chain joins TRBV7-9 to TRBJ1-2; D remains ambiguous. V was clipped by 5 bases and J by 5 bases, with 12 bases between them. The CDR3 covers 13 residues. CDR1 and CDR2 (germline): SEHNR, FQNEAQ (reference sequence). CDR3 in DNA: TGTGCCAGCAGCCCCGGCAGGTCTTATGGCTACACCTTC. This sequence encodes CASSPGRSYGYTF.

This chain uses TRBV18 with TRBJ1-1, with D perhaps matching TRBD1 (6 bases). CDR3 length: 15 residues. Germline V gene lookup returns CDR1 KGHSH and CDR2 LQKENI. Deletions cut 3 bases from V and 3 bases from J, with 14 bases between. DNA for the CDR3: TGTGCCAGCTCACCTTTCAGGGGAGGGGACACTGAAGCTTTCTTT. Translation: CASSPFRGGDTEAFF.

The CDR3 protein is CASSPSSYNSPLHF. CDR3 in DNA: TGTGCCAGCTCCCCTAGCTCCTATAATTCACCCCTCCACTTT. The chain employs TRBV27 and TRBJ1-6; D ambiguous. Trimming removed 8 bases from V and 0 bases from J, with 8 bases in between. CDR1 is MNHEY and CDR2 is SMNVEV in the germline V gene (reference sequence). This CDR3 has 14 amino acids.

This clone was counted only a few times. J is TRBJ1-5 and V is TRBV5-4; D not resolved. The germline V and J ends were trimmed by 1 base and 3 bases, with 17 bases remaining between them. The germline gives CDR1 SGHNT, CDR2 YYREEE (reference sequence). The CDR3 extends over 17 amino acids. DNA for the CDR3: TGTGCCAGCAGCTTGCACGGGGTACGTGTTCACAATCAGCCCCAGCATTTT. This translates into CASSLHGVRVHNQPQHF.

V is TRBV7-6 and J is TRBJ2-1; 8 positions agree with TRBD1. V gave up 1 base and J gave up 10 bases; unmatched junction bases: 12. Germline V gives CDR1 SGHVS, CDR2 FNYEAQ. This CDR3 contains 16 residues. This chain's CDR3 is CASSLEGATGAEEQFF. The CDR3 DNA is TGTGCCAGCAGCTTAGAGGGGGCGACAGGGGCGGAGGAGCAGTTCTTC.

The V and J genes are TRBV5-4 and TRBJ2-7; TRBD2 is a possible D gene (6 bases). CDR1 SGHNT and CDR2 YYREEE come from the germline V gene (reference sequence). V was clipped by 0 bases and J by 6 bases, with 16 bases between them. The length of the CDR3 is 15 residues. For the CDR3, the DNA is TGTGCCAGCAGCTTGGAGGGGCGGGGTTACTCCGAGCAGTACTTC. Encoded protein: CASSLEGRGYSEQYF.

The chain has TRBV7-6 and TRBJ2-3, with TRBD1 matching 7 bases. Unmatched junction bases numbered 1, after V lost 3 bases and J lost 4 bases. The germline CDR1 and CDR2 sequences are SGHVS and FNYEAQ. This CDR3 is built from 13 residues. The CDR3 bases are TGTGCCAGCAGCTTCGACAGGGCAGATACGCAGTATTTT. Protein sequence: CASSFDRADTQYF.

The V call is TRBV29-1, the J call TRBJ2-5, with D hard to call. V was shortened by 3 bases and J by 2 bases, with 10 bases between the two germline ends. The CDR3 loop spans 13 amino acids. Germline V gene sequence: CDR1 SQVTM, CDR2 ANQGSEA. This CDR3 is CSVDKSLQETQYF. The CDR3 DNA is TGCAGCGTTGACAAATCCCTACAAGAGACCCAGTACTTC.